The source of this T cell receptor beta chain is a study of blood T cells in healthy people across ages (dated by TCRdb to the mid-2010s). Study-wide context: In model experiments, template switching captured about one uniquely barcoded TCR beta cDNA molecule for every two T cells. Age-related changes in TCR beta repertoire diversity were measured in the study by deep sequencing normalized with unique cDNA molecular identifiers. For two donors (one aged 18 to 29 and one aged 80 or older), the study analyzed two additional independent replicas of 1 million unique cDNA reads from the same blood draw. Four age groups were formed from the donors: young (average about 16 years), middle-aged (approximately 39), aged (approximately 60) and long-lived (less than 85). Study-level results and caveats: Since profiling was done on bulk unsorted PBMCs, naive and antigen-experienced compartments could not be conclusively compared. Because the CMV infection status of the donors was unknown, age-related changes in expanded clonotypes may potentially have been confounded. Estimates of total diversity based on one million sequenced T cells were considered lower bounds and underestimates. The percentage of naive T cells measured by flow cytometry correlated strongly with observed TCR beta diversity. Compared with the aged group, the long-lived group had more naive CD4+ T cells, fewer expanded clones and increased TCR diversity, a pattern suggesting age selection. Observed TCR beta diversity per million T cells fell roughly linearly with age, and a significant reduction was already apparent by age around 36.

Preparation of the library involved 5' RACE. Sequencing was performed on an Illumina HiSeq 2500. A second about 7 to 12 cycle PCR used a sample-barcoded 5' primer and a J-beta primer mix. Each TCR beta cDNA molecule received a unique molecular identifier from a template-switch 5' adaptor carrying 12 random nucleotides. Each sample yielded at least 2.5 million CDR3-containing paired-end reads. First-strand cDNA was synthesized from all RNA with the Mint cDNA synthesis kit, primed by a TRBC-specific oligonucleotide. All cDNA was treated with uracil-DNA glycosylase and then went through a first 18-cycle PCR with the universal primers M1SS and BC2_uni_R. The published analysis was carried out like this. For normalization, 1 million high-quality reads, each with a distinct molecular identifier, were randomly selected from each sample. Instead of being binned into consensus sequences, reads that shared molecular identifiers were thrown out. MiTCR, with a Q25 quality threshold and the strictest error-elimination algorithm, was used for CDR3 identification, clonotype clustering and error correction. A nonparametric unseen species model with Euler transformation was used to estimate lower-bound total TCR beta diversity. In-frame beta chains were kept once TCRdb had trimmed the public reads at Q25 with fastp and called clones with MiXCR. All rows with the same CDR3 protein become a single entry with the most common DNA and genes. The authors' filters were not applied to this entry. For this sample there are 900,000 to 950,000 distinct CDR3 sequences; around 29% appear just once. The top ten clonotypes cover about 9.4% of the sample.

Compared with germline, V lacks 7 bases and J lacks 2 bases; bases without a gene match: 14. The CDR3, from cysteine to phenylalanine, totals 17 residues. The sequence is cut down to CDR3 DNA, 51 bases in frame from base 1. Systemically healthy Caucasian individuals from Russia, 39 in total and aged about 6 to 95 years, were included as donors. Ten milliliters of peripheral blood were drawn from each donor into EDTA-treated Vacutainer tubes. Ficoll-Paque density-gradient centrifugation was used to isolate PBMCs, with at least 6.5 million per sample. Total RNA was extracted from PBMCs with Trizol reagent, with at least 6 micrograms obtained per sample. Naive CD45RAhigh/CD27high T cell percentages were measured by flow cytometry on a PBMC aliquot from every donor. In the case of this clonotype: Its recognized antigen is unknown. No base-level quality is on record; no much larger clone is a single base apart.

The same data also contributed to another study, on T cells of mothers and their children. The second paper further reports: The donors were nine systemically healthy Caucasian individuals, made up of three mothers and their six children. cDNA synthesis used all of the extracted RNA, with roughly 1.5 ug of RNA in each 15 ul reaction. In the second PCR, the M1S primer added sample barcodes and 2-4 random nucleotides. More than 9 million TCR beta CDR3 reads were obtained from each mother, and 2.5 million to 3 million reads were obtained from each child. In both related and unrelated pairs, thymic selection shapes the output of TCR recombination in a similar way, with inherited differences having only a minor effect. Related mother-child pairs always showed normalized repertoire overlap that was slightly higher than in unrelated mother-child pairs, though the difference was never significant. No persistent microchimeric T cell clones were detected, at a sensitivity of approximately 100 clones per million clonotypes. The study used deep NGS to compare TCR beta repertoires of mothers and children, seeking features distinguishing related mother-child pairs from unrelated individuals. On average, the children were roughly 10 +/- 4 years old, while the mothers were roughly 36 +/- 4 years old. Libraries were sequenced on Illumina HiSeq 2000 with 100+100 nt paired-end reads after adapter ligation with NEBNext reagents. Mother and child libraries were prepared a month apart and sequenced in separate runs to prevent cross-contamination. Between about 500,000 and 2,100,000 distinct TCR beta clonotypes were identified per donor. Naive TCR beta clonotypes were estimated from low-frequency clonotypes matched to each donor's FACS-determined naive share, without sorting.

This clonotype originated in a woman aged 40 to 49 in good health. Sequenced input: blood. This chain joins TRBV12-3 or TRBV12-4 to TRBJ1-5; 7 bases in between match TRBD1. The base sequence is TGTGCCAGCACCCAAGGGGGCGGGACGGTCGGCAATCAGCCCCAGCATTTT. Translation gives CASTQGGGTVGNQPQHF.